The 8 T cell receptor beta chains in this list originate from one sample, sequenced in a study of T cell responses to AZD1222 COVID-19 vaccine. Sequencing was performed with immunoSEQ multiplex PCR; in TCRdb, only in-frame clones are kept and a portion is missing. This table holds roughly 86,000 clones, about 85% found once. Sequencing used peripheral blood, obtained 28 days after the second AZD1222 dose. The receptors shown here come from an adult who received the AZD1222 COVID-19 vaccine.

The rearrangement uses TRBV24-1 and TRBJ1-2; the D is unclear. Germline V gives CDR1 KGHDR, CDR2 SFDVKD. This CDR3 spans 10 amino acids. Trimming shortened V by 9 bases and J by 11 bases, and 12 bases separated the two germline ends. The CDR3, as DNA: TGTGCCACCTCCCACCCTGGGTACACCTTC. Protein: CATSHPGYTF.

CDR3 in DNA: TGTGCCAGTTCTCGGACGGACCAACCCTTCTATGGCTACACCTTC. Protein: CASSRTDQPFYGYTF. The chain carries TRBV19 and TRBJ1-2, with D unresolved. This CDR3 is 15 amino acids long. Germline CDR1 reads LNHDA; CDR2 reads SQIVND (reference sequence). The V end was cut by 8 bases, the J end by 4 bases, with 20 bases between.

This clone was seen a few times. The V and J genes are TRBV2 and TRBJ2-7; perhaps TRBD1 as D (5 bases). Germline values: CDR1 SNHLY, CDR2 FYNNEI. The CDR3 length is 13 residues. V was shortened by 8 bases and J by 4 bases, with 15 bases between the two germline ends. The CDR3 sequence: CASWGIVSYEQYF. The CDR3 DNA sequence: TGTGCCAGCTGGGGCATCGTCTCGTACGAGCAGTACTTC.

Here the CDR3 reads CASSMSRGDEQFF. DNA for the CDR3: TGTGCCAGTAGTATGAGCAGGGGGGATGAGCAGTTCTTC. This chain uses TRBV19 with TRBJ2-1, with D possibly being TRBD1 (7 bases). Germline V CDR1 and CDR2: LNHDA, SQIVND (reference sequence). Trimming pared 3 bases from V and 8 bases from J, leaving 11 bases between. This CDR3 comprises 13 residues. The entire variable domain, with the rest obtained from reference TRBV19 and TRBJ2-1, is as follows: DGGITQSPKYLFRKEGQNVTLSCEQNLNHDAMYWYRQDPGQGLRLIYYSQIVNDFQKGDIAEGYSVSREKKESFPLTVTSAQKNPTAFYLCASSMSRGDEQFFGPGTRLTVL.

The V gene is TRBV18, the J gene TRBJ1-1, with a weak D call TRBD1 (5 bases). The CDR3 is 15 residues long. V gave up 5 bases and J gave up 1 base, with 14 bases separating them. CDR1 and CDR2 (germline): KGHSH, LQKENI. CDR3 sequence (DNA): TGTGCCAGCTCATCCAGCCGGGGGAGGAACACTGAAGCTTTCTTT. This sequence encodes CASSSSRGRNTEAFF.

This clone was counted once. The chain joins TRBV7-9 to TRBJ2-1; 13 positions match TRBD2. Germline-derived CDR1 and CDR2 are SEHNR and FQNEAQ (reference sequence). V shed 4 bases and J 6 bases; nucleotides not matched to a gene: 3. CDR3 length: 15 amino acids. This CDR3 reads CASSSWTSGGNEQFF. DNA of the CDR3: TGTGCCAGCAGCTCTTGGACTAGCGGGGGCAATGAGCAGTTCTTC.

The gene calls are TRBV19 and TRBJ2-7; weak D call: TRBD2 (5 bases). Trimming took off 3 bases at V and 3 bases at J, with 15 bases between the two ends. Looked up from germline, CDR1 is LNHDA and CDR2 is SQIVND (reference sequence). This CDR3 is built from 15 residues. CDR3 nucleotides: TGTGCCAGTAGTATGGTGGGAGTTTCCTACTACGAGCAGTACTTC. This translates into CASSMVGVSYYEQYF.

The CDR3 coding sequence is TGTGCCATCAGTGAGTCTGGTCGGGGACAGGGTAGTTATGAGCAGTTCTTC. Protein sequence: CAISESGRGQGSYEQFF. The chain uses TRBV10-3 and TRBJ2-1, with 9 bases fitting TRBD1. CDR1 and CDR2 from the germline V gene are ENHRY and SYGVKD. This CDR3 has 17 amino acids. J lost 8 bases, V lost 0 bases, and 11 bases had no gene match.